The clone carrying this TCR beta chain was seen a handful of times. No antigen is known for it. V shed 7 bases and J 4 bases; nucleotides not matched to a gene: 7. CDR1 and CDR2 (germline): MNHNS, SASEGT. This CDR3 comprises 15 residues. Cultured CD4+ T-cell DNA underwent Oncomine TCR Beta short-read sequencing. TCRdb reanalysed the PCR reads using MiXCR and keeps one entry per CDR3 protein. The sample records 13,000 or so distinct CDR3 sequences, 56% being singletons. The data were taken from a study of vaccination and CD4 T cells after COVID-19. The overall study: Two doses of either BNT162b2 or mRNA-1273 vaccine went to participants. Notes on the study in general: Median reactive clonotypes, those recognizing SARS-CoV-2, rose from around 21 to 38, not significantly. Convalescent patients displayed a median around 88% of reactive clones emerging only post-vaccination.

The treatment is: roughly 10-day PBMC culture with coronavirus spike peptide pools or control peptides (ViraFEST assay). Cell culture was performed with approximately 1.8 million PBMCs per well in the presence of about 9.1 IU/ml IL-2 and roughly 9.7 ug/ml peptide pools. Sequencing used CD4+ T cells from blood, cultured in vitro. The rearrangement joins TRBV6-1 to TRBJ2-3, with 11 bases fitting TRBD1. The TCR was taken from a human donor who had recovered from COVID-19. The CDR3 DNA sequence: TGTGCCAGCACCGCCCCGGGACAGGGGGCAGATACGCAGTATTTT. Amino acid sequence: CASTAPGQGADTQYF.